Listed below are T cell receptor beta chains from one sample, sequenced in a study of T cell repertoires in aging, cancer and after chemotherapy. TCRdb passed the multiplex PCR reads through MiXCR, listing each CDR3 protein once. The sample carries more than 9,000 distinct CDR3 sequences, around 35% recorded once. Sample: blood. Receptors originate from a human donor in good health. The CDR3 runs from the conserved cysteine through the conserved F or W. D genes are given only for firm matches. Where a row states a size, it is once, few, many or the class of an expanded clone; other rows omit it.

DNA | CDR3 | J | V | D | size
TGTGCCAGCTCACCACAGGAGACCCAGTACTTC | CASSPQETQYF | TRBJ2-5 | TRBV18 | - | few
TGTGCCAGCGGGGACAGGGAGATGGATACGCAGTATTTT | CASGDREMDTQYF | TRBJ2-3 | TRBV6-1 | TRBD1 | medium-sized
TGTGCCAGCAGTTTGTCAGGACTAGCGGGAGGGAGGGATGAGCAGTTCTTC | CASSLSGLAGGRDEQFF | TRBJ2-1 | TRBV27 | TRBD2 | medium-sized
TGCGCCAGCTCCTCGACTAGCGGGGGGTTCACAGATACGCAGTATTTT | CASSSTSGGFTDTQYF | TRBJ2-3 | TRBV5-1 | TRBD2 | -
TGTGCCAGCAGTTACTCGACCGGAACTAGCGGACACACCGGGGAGCTGTTTTTT | CASSYSTGTSGHTGELFF | TRBJ2-2 | TRBV6-5 | TRBD2 | medium-sized
TGTGCCAGCAGTTTGGAGCGGGAGGGCGGGGAGACCCAGTACTTC | CASSLEREGGETQYF | TRBJ2-5 | TRBV28 | TRBD2 | -
TGTGCCAGCGAGGGGCCGGGACTCCGAGGAACCGGGGAGCTGTTTTTT | CASEGPGLRGTGELFF | TRBJ2-2 | TRBV6-5 | - | few
TGCAGCGTATCAATGAACACTGAAGCTTTCTTT | CSVSMNTEAFF | TRBJ1-1 | TRBV29-1 | - | few
TGTGCCAGCAGCTTGGTGGGCACCAACGAGCAGTACTTC | CASSLVGTNEQYF | TRBJ2-7 | TRBV5-4 | - | -
TGTGCCAGTACACCCGGGACCACTTCCCCGATTGAACGGTACTTC | CASTPGTTSPIERYF | TRBJ2-4 | TRBV19 | - | few
TGTGCCAGCAGCTTTGGTGGGACTGAGGATACGCAGTATTTT | CASSFGGTEDTQYF | TRBJ2-3 | TRBV11-2 | - | -
TGTGCCAGCAGCTTGGGCTCTGGAAACACCATATATTTT | CASSLGSGNTIYF | TRBJ1-3 | TRBV5-4 | - | -
TGTGCCAGTAGTAGTGCCAGCTACAATGAGCAGTTCTTC | CASSSASYNEQFF | TRBJ2-1 | TRBV19 | - | -
TGTGCCAGCAGTTCCCCCCGGGACTATGGCTACACCTTC | CASSSPRDYGYTF | TRBJ1-2 | TRBV6-5 | - | -
TGTGCCAGTAGTCGAGGGGGCTACACCTTC | CASSRGGYTF | TRBJ1-2 | TRBV6-5 | - | once
TGTGCCACAGCCGAGGGGGGTCCCGGGGAGCTGTTTTTT | CATAEGGPGELFF | TRBJ2-2 | TRBV18 | - | -
TGTGCCAGCAGTTACCCTGTCCTTACCTACGAGCAGTACTTC | CASSYPVLTYEQYF | TRBJ2-7 | TRBV6-2/TRBV6-3 | - | -
TGCGCCAGCAGCACCGGGACAGGGAAACAAGAGACCCAGTACTTC | CASSTGTGKQETQYF | TRBJ2-5 | TRBV5-1 | TRBD1 | -
TGCAGCGTTGAAGATCTAGCAGGAACCTCCTACAATGAGCAGTTCTTC | CSVEDLAGTSYNEQFF | TRBJ2-1 | TRBV29-1 | - | medium-sized
TGTGCCAGCAGCTTCCGGGGGGAGCCCCAGTACTTC | CASSFRGEPQYF | TRBJ2-5 | TRBV5-4 | TRBD2 | few
TGTGCCAGCTCACCAATAGGGATAGACACCATATATTTT | CASSPIGIDTIYF | TRBJ1-3 | TRBV18 | - | -
TGTGCCAGCAGCTTGTATCAGGGTGGGCTAGCGGGAGGGGTCTACGAGCAGTACTTC | CASSLYQGGLAGGVYEQYF | TRBJ2-7 | TRBV5-5 | TRBD2 | -
TGTGCCAGCAGTTTACCGGGACGGCATGAAAAACTGTTTTTT | CASSLPGRHEKLFF | TRBJ1-4 | TRBV12-3/TRBV12-4 | - | -
TGCAGCGGGGGGAACACTGAAGCTTTCTTT | CSGGNTEAFF | TRBJ1-1 | TRBV29-1 | - | few
TGTGCCAGCAGTTACGCTTTATCCTACGAGCAGTACTTC | CASSYALSYEQYF | TRBJ2-7 | TRBV6-5 | - | -
TGTGCCAGCTCACCACGCCAAGGGACCACCGGGGAGCTGTTTTTT | CASSPRQGTTGELFF | TRBJ2-2 | TRBV18 | - | few
TGTGCCAGTCAGAAGGAGTTTAAAGAGACCCAGTACTTC | CASQKEFKETQYF | TRBJ2-5 | TRBV6-5 | - | -
TGCAGCGTTGAGGGCAGGTTAATGGTTGGAGCTTTCTTT | CSVEGRLMVGAFF | TRBJ1-1 | TRBV29-1 | - | few
TGTGCCAGCAGTCGAACGACTAGCGGGAGGGCCAAGGAGACCCAGTACTTC | CASSRTTSGRAKETQYF | TRBJ2-5 | TRBV6-5 | TRBD2 | -
TGTGCCAGTAGTATCGGGGGGCTAGCGGCCTACAATGAGCAGTTCTTC | CASSIGGLAAYNEQFF | TRBJ2-1 | TRBV19 | - | few
TGTGCCAGCAGCTCATTCGGGACTCGCTTTCCCGGGGAGCTGTTTTTT | CASSSFGTRFPGELFF | TRBJ2-2 | TRBV5-4 | - | medium-sized
TGTGCCAGCAGTCTCCTAGCGGAGGGGGTCTACAATGAGCAGTTCTTC | CASSLLAEGVYNEQFF | TRBJ2-1 | TRBV6-2/TRBV6-3 | - | few
TGTGCCAGCAGTTACTCGGAGACGGGGAACACCGGGGAGCTGTTTTTT | CASSYSETGNTGELFF | TRBJ2-2 | TRBV6-5 | - | medium-sized
TGCGCCAGCAGCTTGGACGCGGGAGGTAGTGGAGAGCAGTACTTC | CASSLDAGGSGEQYF | TRBJ2-7 | TRBV5-1 | TRBD2 | -
TGTGCCAGCAGTGACAAGGACACCGGGGAGCTGTTTTTT | CASSDKDTGELFF | TRBJ2-2 | TRBV6-4 | - | few
TGTGCCACCACCCAGCGGGAGACCTACAATGAGCAGTTCTTC | CATTQRETYNEQFF | TRBJ2-1 | TRBV6-2/TRBV6-3 | TRBD2 | few
TGTGCCAGTAGTATAGATCAGATTAGCGGCTACAATGAGCAGTTCTTC | CASSIDQISGYNEQFF | TRBJ2-1 | TRBV19 | - | -
TGCAGCACGCGGACAGGGGGCGTAAATGAGCAGTTCTTC | CSTRTGGVNEQFF | TRBJ2-1 | TRBV29-1 | TRBD1 | medium-sized
TGTGCCAGTAGTGATCTGGGGAAGAGTCTTAATGAAAAACTGTTTTTT | CASSDLGKSLNEKLFF | TRBJ1-4 | TRBV19 | - | medium-sized
TGTGCCCGAAAGGGGGGACTAGCGGGAGCGCTGTTTGGGAATGAGCAGTTCTTC | CARKGGLAGALFGNEQFF | TRBJ2-1 | TRBV19 | TRBD2 | few
TGTGCCAGCAGTGAAAAATGGGGGGATGGGGCCAACGTCCTGACTTTC | CASSEKWGDGANVLTF | TRBJ2-6 | TRBV6-1 | - | medium-sized
TGTGCCAGCAGCCTTTTTCGACGGTCGGATTCACCCCTCCACTTT | CASSLFRRSDSPLHF | TRBJ1-6 | TRBV6-1 | - | -
TGTGCCACCAGCAGACAGACTAGCGGGAGCAATGAGCAGTTCTTC | CATSRQTSGSNEQFF | TRBJ2-1 | TRBV15 | TRBD2 | -
TGTGCCAGCAGCCGCTCGCTGTCGGGCGAGCAGTACTTC | CASSRSLSGEQYF | TRBJ2-7 | TRBV7-6 | - | few
TGCAGCGCTGTAGCGGGGGCTCACACCGGGGAGCTGTTTTTT | CSAVAGAHTGELFF | TRBJ2-2 | TRBV29-1 | TRBD2 | -
TGTGCCATCAGTTCAGGACAGGTAGGCACAGATACGCAGTATTTT | CAISSGQVGTDTQYF | TRBJ2-3 | TRBV10-3 | TRBD1 | few
TGTGCCAGCAGTGAAGTGTCATCGGGAGGGGGCGCGAAAGCTTTCTTT | CASSEVSSGGGAKAFF | TRBJ1-1 | TRBV6-1 | TRBD1 | -
TGTGCCAGCAGTTTAGCCGGGGCCAACGTCCTGACTTTC | CASSLAGANVLTF | TRBJ2-6 | TRBV28 | - | -
TGTGCCAGCAGCCAACAGCAAGGGGGCGAGCAGTACTTC | CASSQQQGGEQYF | TRBJ2-7 | TRBV12-3/TRBV12-4 | - | -
TGTGCCAGCTCAGACCGACAGGGGGCATCCTATGGCTACACCTTC | CASSDRQGASYGYTF | TRBJ1-2 | TRBV18 | TRBD1 | -
TGTGCCAGTAGAAAAGGAGGGGCGTTCACTGAAGCTTTCTTT | CASRKGGAFTEAFF | TRBJ1-1 | TRBV19 | - | -
TGTGCCAGCAGTAAACAGGGGGCAAGGACCGGGGAGCTGTTTTTT | CASSKQGARTGELFF | TRBJ2-2 | TRBV27 | TRBD1 | -
TGCAGCGTTGAAGCCCATTACGAGCAGTACTTC | CSVEAHYEQYF | TRBJ2-7 | TRBV29-1 | - | few